This is a list of T cell receptor beta chains from one sample in a study of T cell responses to AZD1222 COVID-19 vaccine. Measured with immunoSEQ multiplex PCR; TCRdb has only the in-frame clones, and not every one. The sample carries around 160,000 clones, around 86% recorded once. Sequences were derived from peripheral blood, sampled on day 0 of MenACWY control vaccination. These receptors were taken from an adult in good health. Each CDR3 is given with its conserved first and last residue. The order of the fields is V gene, CDR3 length, clone size, D gene, J gene, CDR3 protein, CDR3 DNA. The D gene is left open where the match is weak. A row's size may be missing; if present it is once, few, many or a size class.

V gene: TRBV7-2; CDR3 length: 15; clone size: NA; D gene: NA; J gene: TRBJ1-2; CDR3 protein: CASSLAGRVVYGYTF; CDR3 DNA: TGTGCCAGCAGCTTAGCTGGCAGGGTGGTCTATGGCTACACCTTC
V gene: TRBV7-2; CDR3 length: 17; clone size: NA; D gene: TRBD2; J gene: TRBJ2-5; CDR3 protein: CASSSSLLAGREGVQYF; CDR3 DNA: TGTGCCAGCAGCTCCTCCCTACTAGCGGGGAGGGAGGGTGTCCAGTACTTC
V gene: TRBV10-3; CDR3 length: 16; clone size: NA; D gene: TRBD1; J gene: TRBJ2-2; CDR3 protein: CAISEHRDRGNGELFF; CDR3 DNA: TGTGCCATCAGTGAGCATAGGGACAGGGGTAACGGGGAGCTGTTTTTT
V gene: TRBV4-1; CDR3 length: 15; clone size: NA; D gene: TRBD1; J gene: TRBJ1-1; CDR3 protein: CASSAPGQGITEAFF; CDR3 DNA: TGCGCCAGCAGCGCTCCGGGACAGGGGATCACTGAAGCTTTCTTT
V gene: TRBV7-2; CDR3 length: 16; clone size: NA; D gene: NA; J gene: TRBJ1-1; CDR3 protein: CASSSQPGGLNTEAFF; CDR3 DNA: TGTGCCAGCAGCTCTCAACCGGGGGGCCTAAACACTGAAGCTTTCTTT
V gene: TRBV10-2; CDR3 length: 15; clone size: NA; D gene: NA; J gene: TRBJ1-4; CDR3 protein: CASSESWVLNEKLFF; CDR3 DNA: TGCGCCAGCAGTGAGTCCTGGGTATTAAATGAAAAACTGTTTTTT
V gene: TRBV14; CDR3 length: 14; clone size: once; D gene: NA; J gene: TRBJ1-1; CDR3 protein: CASSQGTPNTEAFF; CDR3 DNA: TGTGCCAGCAGCCAGGGGACGCCGAACACTGAAGCTTTCTTT
V gene: TRBV18; CDR3 length: 17; clone size: NA; D gene: TRBD1; J gene: TRBJ2-6; CDR3 protein: CASSSTGGYSGANVLTF; CDR3 DNA: TGTGCCAGCTCGTCGACAGGGGGGTACTCTGGGGCCAACGTCCTGACTTTC
V gene: TRBV3-1/TRBV3-2; CDR3 length: 12; clone size: once; D gene: NA; J gene: TRBJ1-1; CDR3 protein: CASSQLGTEAFF; CDR3 DNA: TGTGCCAGCAGCCAACTGGGCACTGAAGCTTTCTTT
V gene: TRBV5-1; CDR3 length: 14; clone size: few; D gene: TRBD1; J gene: TRBJ2-7; CDR3 protein: CASSPGQGLYEQYF; CDR3 DNA: TGCGCCAGCAGCCCCGGACAGGGGCTATACGAGCAGTACTTC
V gene: TRBV2; CDR3 length: 12; clone size: NA; D gene: NA; J gene: TRBJ2-2; CDR3 protein: CASSVGTGELFF; CDR3 DNA: TGTGCCAGCAGTGTTGGCACCGGGGAGCTGTTTTTT
V gene: TRBV19; CDR3 length: 15; clone size: NA; D gene: TRBD1; J gene: TRBJ1-2; CDR3 protein: CASSMQGTGSDGYTF; CDR3 DNA: TGTGCCAGTAGTATGCAGGGGACAGGTTCAGATGGCTACACCTTC
V gene: TRBV4-1; CDR3 length: 13; clone size: NA; D gene: NA; J gene: TRBJ1-3; CDR3 protein: CASSHWAGNTIYF; CDR3 DNA: TGCGCCAGCAGCCATTGGGCCGGAAACACCATATATTTT
V gene: TRBV29-1; CDR3 length: 12; clone size: once; D gene: NA; J gene: TRBJ2-5; CDR3 protein: CSVGWGQETQYF; CDR3 DNA: TGCAGCGTTGGCTGGGGGCAGGAGACCCAGTACTTC
V gene: TRBV2; CDR3 length: 12; clone size: NA; D gene: NA; J gene: TRBJ2-5; CDR3 protein: CASSELVETQYF; CDR3 DNA: TGTGCCAGCAGTGAATTGGTGGAGACCCAGTACTTC
V gene: TRBV5-5; CDR3 length: 16; clone size: NA; D gene: NA; J gene: TRBJ1-2; CDR3 protein: CASSSNRQVVDYGYTF; CDR3 DNA: TGTGCCAGCAGCTCCAACCGACAGGTAGTCGACTATGGCTACACCTTC
V gene: TRBV5-1; CDR3 length: 15; clone size: NA; D gene: TRBD1; J gene: TRBJ1-1; CDR3 protein: CASSSRTGINTEAFF; CDR3 DNA: TGCGCCAGCAGCAGCCGGACAGGGATTAACACTGAAGCTTTCTTT
V gene: TRBV6-5; CDR3 length: 15; clone size: NA; D gene: TRBD1; J gene: TRBJ1-5; CDR3 protein: CASRSSTGGWQPQHF; CDR3 DNA: TGTGCCAGCAGGAGTTCGACAGGGGGCTGGCAGCCCCAGCATTTT
V gene: TRBV6-5; CDR3 length: 15; clone size: NA; D gene: NA; J gene: TRBJ1-5; CDR3 protein: CASSYSSGSNQPQHF; CDR3 DNA: TGTGCCAGCAGTTACTCTAGTGGGAGCAATCAGCCCCAGCATTTT
V gene: TRBV15; CDR3 length: 16; clone size: once; D gene: TRBD2; J gene: TRBJ2-1; CDR3 protein: CATSGEAGGTYNEQFF; CDR3 DNA: TGTGCCACCAGCGGGGAGGCGGGGGGAACCTACAATGAGCAGTTCTTC
V gene: TRBV14; CDR3 length: 16; clone size: NA; D gene: NA; J gene: TRBJ1-5; CDR3 protein: CASSQPLDRSNQPQHF; CDR3 DNA: TGTGCCAGCAGCCAGCCCCTTGACAGGAGCAATCAGCCCCAGCATTTT
V gene: TRBV2; CDR3 length: 16; clone size: NA; D gene: NA; J gene: TRBJ1-2; CDR3 protein: CASSTTNRRGVGGYTF; CDR3 DNA: TGTGCCAGCAGTACAACGAACCGGAGGGGGGTAGGAGGCTACACCTTC
V gene: TRBV5-1; CDR3 length: 14; clone size: NA; D gene: NA; J gene: TRBJ1-6; CDR3 protein: CASSHGQSNSPLHF; CDR3 DNA: TGCGCCAGCAGCCACGGACAGTCCAATTCACCCCTCCACTTT
V gene: TRBV6-5; CDR3 length: 15; clone size: NA; D gene: NA; J gene: TRBJ2-7; CDR3 protein: CASSPPRGGEGEQYF; CDR3 DNA: TGTGCCAGCAGTCCACCGAGGGGGGGAGAAGGCGAGCAGTACTTC
V gene: TRBV2; CDR3 length: 14; clone size: NA; D gene: NA; J gene: TRBJ2-1; CDR3 protein: CARGGGISYNEQFF; CDR3 DNA: TGTGCCAGGGGAGGAGGGATATCCTACAATGAGCAGTTCTTC
V gene: TRBV2; CDR3 length: 16; clone size: NA; D gene: NA; J gene: TRBJ2-3; CDR3 protein: CASSESGGSSGHTQYF; CDR3 DNA: TGTGCCAGCAGTGAATCAGGGGGGTCCTCGGGGCATACGCAGTATTTT